A selection of T cell receptor beta chains follows, all from one sample in a study of graft-versus-host responses after intestinal transplantation. The repertoire was sequenced with immunoSEQ multiplex PCR; TCRdb's copy has only in-frame clones and lacks some. Seen here are about 70,000 clones, about 94% observed once, and the top ten hold around 0.51%. Antigen specificity for these receptors is unknown. The material was unstimulated CD8+ T cells sorted from spleen or lymph node cells, obtained before intestinal transplant. The receptors were gathered from a human donor who received an intestinal transplant. CDR3s include the opening cysteine and the closing phenylalanine or tryptophan. Fields, in order: J gene, clone size, V gene, D gene, CDR3 protein, CDR3 DNA. D genes are given only for firm matches. Some rows have no size entry. The others give once, few or many, or a class for an expanded clone.

TRBJ2-1 - TRBV7-9 TRBD2 CASSPQTSGRAIYNEQFF TGTGCCAGCAGCCCCCAGACTAGCGGGAGGGCCATCTACAATGAGCAGTTCTTC
TRBJ2-7 - TRBV2 - CASSELHNYSYEQYF TGTGCCAGCAGTGAACTACATAACTACTCCTACGAGCAGTACTTC
TRBJ2-7 once TRBV5-1 - CASSLKCGWSSSYEQYF TGCGCCAGCAGCTTGAAGTGCGGGTGGTCATCCTCCTACGAGCAGTACTTC
TRBJ2-7 - TRBV5-1 - CASSSLGGSYEQYF TGCGCCAGCAGTTCGCTAGGCGGGTCCTACGAGCAGTACTTC
TRBJ1-5 - TRBV10-3 TRBD1 CAISHHRGIQPQHF TGTGCCATCAGCCATCACAGGGGAATTCAGCCCCAGCATTTT
TRBJ2-3 - TRBV27 TRBD1 CASSSDRGPFTDTQYF TGTGCCAGCAGTAGTGACAGGGGGCCTTTCACAGATACGCAGTATTTT
TRBJ1-4 - TRBV4-1 - CASSQVRGGLEKLFF TGCGCCAGCAGCCAAGTAAGAGGAGGTCTAGAAAAACTGTTTTTT
TRBJ1-5 - TRBV4-1 - CASSHALRLADNQPQHF TGCGCCAGCAGCCATGCGCTCAGACTCGCTGACAATCAGCCCCAGCATTTT
TRBJ2-7 - TRBV5-6 - CASSLGLLAYEQYF TGTGCCAGCAGCCTGGGACTTCTGGCCTACGAGCAGTACTTC
TRBJ2-7 - TRBV7-8 - CASSRKDGTESYEQYF TGTGCCAGCAGCCGGAAAGATGGGACGGAGTCCTACGAGCAGTACTTC
TRBJ2-1 - TRBV27 TRBD2 CASSSLAGLSYNEQFF TGTGCCAGCAGTTCTCTAGCGGGACTCTCCTACAATGAGCAGTTCTTC
TRBJ2-5 - TRBV7-9 TRBD2 CASSRLAGQETQYF TGTGCCAGCAGCCGCCTAGCGGGACAAGAGACCCAGTACTTC
TRBJ1-2 - TRBV6-8 - CAAKGRPDYTF TGTGCCGCGAAAGGGAGGCCCGATTACACCTTC
TRBJ1-5 - TRBV2 TRBD1 CASSEAFWGGDSNNQPQHF TGTGCCAGCAGTGAAGCATTCTGGGGCGGGGACAGCAACAATCAGCCCCAGCATTTT
TRBJ2-7 - TRBV4-2 - CASSHPEIEYEQYF TGTGCCAGCAGCCACCCTGAGATCGAGTACGAGCAGTACTTC
TRBJ1-5 - TRBV7-9 - CASSLGKGYRRQPQHF TGTGCCAGCAGCTTGGGAAAGGGGTACCGGAGGCAGCCCCAGCATTTT
TRBJ2-7 - TRBV6-1 - CASQALLYEQYF TGTGCCAGCCAGGCACTACTCTACGAGCAGTACTTC
TRBJ2-1 - TRBV6-1 - CASSEDGGYSYNEQFF TGTGCCAGCAGTGAAGACGGGGGTTACTCCTACAATGAGCAGTTCTTC